These 20 T cell receptor beta chains were all obtained from the same sample, sequenced in a study of T cells in Graves' hyperthyroidism and ophthalmopathy. RNA transcripts gave rise to amplified TCR beta CDR3 regions. HTBI primers were the set used in a first-round RT-PCR of the TCR CDR3. TCRdb used MiXCR to reprocess the multiplex PCR reads, holding one entry per CDR3 protein. The data contain roughly 290,000 distinct CDR3 sequences, roughly 14% of them singletons. Specimen: blood. All receptors derive from a woman aged 25 to 39 with Graves' hyperthyroidism that later progressed to Graves' ophthalmopathy.

This clonotype was counted at least ten times. The J gene is TRBJ2-3, the V gene TRBV5-1, with D hard to call. V gave up 0 bases and J gave up 6 bases, with 5 bases separating them. Per the germline V gene, CDR1 is SGHRS and CDR2 is YFSETQ. This CDR3 region has 12 residues. The CDR3 loop reads CASSLDVDTQYF. CDR3 in DNA: TGCGCCAGCAGCTTGGACGTTGATACGCAGTATTTT.

This clonotype was counted many times. This chain uses TRBV18 with TRBJ2-5, with D possibly being TRBD1 (5 bases). This CDR3 is 14 amino acids long. Looked up from germline, CDR1 is KGHSH and CDR2 is LQKENI. V lost 3 bases and J lost 2, with 10 bases in between. The CDR3 region is CASSPPTGQETQYF. The CDR3 region has the DNA TGTGCCAGCTCACCCCCCACAGGTCAAGAGACCCAGTACTTC. The full variable domain, in which reference TRBV18 and TRBJ2-5 provide the parts outside the CDR3, is NAGVMQNPRHLVRRRGQEARLRCSPMKGHSHVYWYRQLPEEGLKFMVYLQKENIIDESGMPKERFSAEFPKEGPSILRIQQVVRGDSAAYFCASSPPTGQETQYFGPGTRLLVL.

This clonotype was counted a few times. This chain links TRBV5-4 with TRBJ1-4; D ambiguous. Per the germline V gene, CDR1 is SGHNT and CDR2 is YYREEE (reference sequence). This CDR3 region has 13 residues. V was shortened by 0 bases and J by 6 bases, with 6 bases between the two germline ends. DNA for the CDR3: TGTGCCAGCAGCTTGGAGGCAGATGAAAAACTGTTTTTT. It encodes CASSLEADEKLFF.

This clonotype was counted ten times or more. This sequence joins TRBV20-1 and TRBJ1-5; D gene uncertain. CDR3 length: 14 residues. V lost 6 bases, J lost 0 bases, and 12 bases lay in between. Per the germline V gene, CDR1 is DFQATT and CDR2 is SNEGSKA (reference sequence). CDR3 in amino acids: CSALWQYSNQPQHF. CDR3 DNA: TGCAGTGCCTTGTGGCAGTATAGCAATCAGCCCCAGCATTTT.

This clonotype was detected many times. The genes are TRBV7-9 and TRBJ2-3; tentatively, D is TRBD1 or TRBD2 (5 bases each). With 3 bases removed from V and 3 bases from J, the gap between germline ends came to 22 bases. Germline V gene lookup returns CDR1 SEHNR and CDR2 FQNEAQ (reference sequence). The CDR3 spans 18 residues. CDR3 DNA sequence: TGTGCCAGCAGCTTCGGGACCGAAGCTCGGTATTGGACAGATACGCAGTATTTT. Amino acid sequence: CASSFGTEARYWTDTQYF.

This clonotype was seen many times. The rearrangement joins TRBV6-1 to TRBJ2-3; possibly TRBD1 or TRBD2 for D (5 bases each). CDR1 MNHNS and CDR2 SASEGT come from the germline V gene. CDR3 length equals 17 residues. V gave up 4 bases and J gave up 4 bases, with 21 bases separating them. CDR3 residues: CASSGEPGTDQADTQYF. The DNA for the CDR3 is TGTGCCAGCAGTGGGGAACCGGGGACGGATCAGGCAGATACGCAGTATTTT.

This clonotype came up many times. V is TRBV28 and J is TRBJ2-7; D might be TRBD1 or TRBD2, each matching 6 bases. The germline V gene has CDR1 MDHEN and CDR2 SYDVKM. The CDR3 is 15 residues long. Between the trimmed V and J ends, which lost 5 bases and 2 bases, there was a span of 16 bases. The CDR3 bases are TGTGCCAGCAGTCGGGGGCAGGATCCACCCTACGAGCAGTACTTC. Its protein product is CASSRGQDPPYEQYF.

This clonotype was seen at least ten times. The V gene is TRBV7-2, the J gene TRBJ2-7; D is possibly TRBD2 (6 bases). CDR1 is SGHTA and CDR2 is FQGNSA in the germline V gene. The CDR3 extends over 15 amino acids. V lost 0 bases and J lost 2, with 11 bases in between. The CDR3 nucleotides are TGTGCCAGCAGCTTAGCCGGGGGAAACCCCTACGAGCAGTACTTC. Translating it yields CASSLAGGNPYEQYF.

This clonotype has a count of ten or more. This chain links TRBV28 with TRBJ2-6; D uncertain. This CDR3 contains 17 residues. Per germline, CDR1 MDHEN and CDR2 SYDVKM. The V end was cut by 4 bases, the J end by 0 bases, with 13 bases between. The CDR3 nucleotides read TGTGCCAGCAGTTACATCCGAATAGTCTCTGGGGCCAACGTCCTGACTTTC. Translation gives CASSYIRIVSGANVLTF.

The sample holds many counts of this clonotype. The rearrangement links TRBV6-2 or TRBV6-3 to TRBJ2-1, with TRBD2 matching over 11 bases. From germline, CDR1 is MNHEY and CDR2 SVGEGT. The CDR3 is 16 amino acids. V was pared by 4 bases and J by 8 bases, with 10 bases of the junction left unmatched. The CDR3 DNA is TGTGCCAGCAGTTCGGCCCTAGCGGGAGGACCCGATGAGCAGTTCTTC. It specifies CASSSALAGGPDEQFF.

The chain recombines TRBV4-1 with TRBJ2-5; TRBD2 matches 14 bases. V gave up 5 bases and J gave up 0 bases; unmatched junction bases: 5. The CDR3 contains 17 residues. Germline V gives CDR1 MGHRA, CDR2 YSYEKL. CDR3 nucleotide sequence: TGCGCCAGCAGCGAGGGACTAGCGGGAGCCAACCAAGAGACCCAGTACTTC. Amino acids: CASSEGLAGANQETQYF.

J is TRBJ1-4 and V is TRBV5-6; D not resolved. V dropped 2 bases and J dropped 7 bases, with 6 bases sitting between them. Germline values: CDR1 SGHDT, CDR2 YYEEEE. CDR3 length equals 12 residues. CDR3 region: CASSFGREKLFF. The CDR3 coding sequence is TGTGCCAGCAGCTTTGGCCGTGAAAAACTGTTTTTT.

This clonotype was recorded many times. CDR3 nucleotides: TGTGCCAGCAGCCCCTTCCTAGCGGGATCTTACGAGCAGTACTTC. It specifies CASSPFLAGSYEQYF. V gene TRBV7-9 combines with J gene TRBJ2-7; 9 nucleotides match TRBD2. From germline, CDR1 is SEHNR and CDR2 FQNEAQ (reference sequence). The CDR3 runs 15 residues. The junction had 9 bases not matched to a gene; V was cut back by 5 bases and J by 4 bases.

The V and J genes are TRBV7-9 and TRBJ1-2, with TRBD1 matching 7 bases. V dropped 4 bases and J dropped 8; count of bases not matched to a gene: 16. Germline-derived CDR1 and CDR2 are SEHNR and FQNEAQ (reference sequence). CDR3 size: 16 residues. The chain's CDR3 is CASSSVGTAPLEGYTF. The CDR3 bases are TGTGCCAGCAGCTCTGTAGGGACAGCCCCTTTGGAGGGCTACACCTTC. Combining the CDR3 with reference TRBV7-9 and TRBJ1-2 gives the whole variable domain DTGVSQNPRHKITKRGQNVTFRCDPISEHNRLYWYRQTLGQGPEFLTYFQNEAQLEKSRLLSDRFSAERPKGSFSTLEIQRTEQGDSAMYLCASSSVGTAPLEGYTFGSGTRLTVV.

The V gene is TRBV19, the J gene TRBJ2-7; tentative D call: TRBD1 (6 bases). CDR1 is LNHDA and CDR2 is SQIVND in the germline V gene (reference sequence). V was pared by 2 bases and J by 4 bases, with 18 bases between. This CDR3 is 16 amino acids long. CDR3 coding DNA: TGTGCCAGTAGTATATACCCCGGACAGAACCTTTACGAGCAGTACTTC. Its protein is CASSIYPGQNLYEQYF.

This clonotype appeared many times. This rearrangement joins TRBV11-2 to TRBJ2-5, with D possibly being TRBD1 (5 bases). The CDR3 is 14 amino acids. Trimming pared 3 bases from V and 2 bases from J, leaving 10 bases between. CDR1 and CDR2 from the germline V gene are SGHAT and FQNNGV. CDR3 nucleotide sequence: TGTGCCAGCAGCTTGGGGCAGATTCAAGAGACCCAGTACTTC. Its translation: CASSLGQIQETQYF.

This clonotype was picked up a small number of times. The chain links TRBV30 to TRBJ1-6; D call uncertain. Trimming shortened V by 5 bases and J by 11 bases, and 7 bases separated the two germline ends. The CDR3 has 10 residues. Germline V gene sequence: CDR1 GTSNPN, CDR2 SVGIG (reference sequence). CDR3 amino acids: CAWDTPPLHF. DNA of the CDR3: TGTGCCTGGGACACTCCACCCCTCCACTTT.

The chain couples TRBV20-1 to TRBJ1-2; TRBD1 matches at 8 bases. The ends lost 7 bases at V and 5 bases at J; junction bases unmatched: 6. Germline V gene data show CDR1 as DFQATT and CDR2 as SNEGSKA (reference sequence). The CDR3 has 12 residues. DNA for the CDR3: TGCAGTGTAACAGGGGGGCCTTATGGCTACACCTTC. The encoded protein is CSVTGGPYGYTF.

This clonotype occurred a few times. This rearrangement joins TRBV6-1 to TRBJ2-3; D unresolved. The V end was cut by 10 bases, the J end by 5 bases, with 19 bases between. CDR1 is MNHNS, CDR2 SASEGT, per germline. The CDR3 loop spans 14 amino acids. CDR3 residues: CATRGFASGDTQYF. CDR3 DNA sequence: TGTGCCACCCGAGGCTTCGCATCGGGAGATACGCAGTATTTT.

This clonotype was picked up a small number of times. The chain carries TRBV28 and TRBJ1-1, with D perhaps TRBD1 (5 bases). This CDR3 region has 14 residues. Trimming took 3 bases from V and 4 from J, leaving 12 bases between them. CDR1 is MDHEN and CDR2 is SYDVKM in the germline V gene. CDR3 DNA: TGTGCCAGCAGTTTCAGTCAGGGACTCACTGAAGCTTTCTTT. Protein: CASSFSQGLTEAFF.